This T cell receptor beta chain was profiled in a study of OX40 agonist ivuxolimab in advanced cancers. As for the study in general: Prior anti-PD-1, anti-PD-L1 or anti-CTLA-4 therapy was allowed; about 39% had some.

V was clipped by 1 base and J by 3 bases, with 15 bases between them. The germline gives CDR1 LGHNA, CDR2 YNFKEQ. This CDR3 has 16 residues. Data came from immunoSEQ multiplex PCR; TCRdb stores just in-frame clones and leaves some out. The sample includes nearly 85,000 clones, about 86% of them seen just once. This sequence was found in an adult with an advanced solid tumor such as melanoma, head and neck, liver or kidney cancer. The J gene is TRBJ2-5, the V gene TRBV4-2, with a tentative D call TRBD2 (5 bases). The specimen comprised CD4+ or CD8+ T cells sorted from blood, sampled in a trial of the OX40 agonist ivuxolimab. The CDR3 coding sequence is TGTGCCAGCAGCCAAGGCCAGGAGCCGGGGAAAGAGACCCAGTACTTC. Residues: CASSQGQEPGKETQYF.